This passage covers 24 T cell receptor beta chains from one sample sequenced in a study of T cells after yellow fever vaccination. One entry per CDR3 protein, called by TCRdb with MiXCR from the 5' RACE reads. The sample holds about 320,000 distinct CDR3 sequences, 9.5% to 15% seen once. Sequenced material: CD4+ T cells sorted from PBMCs, taken 15 days after the yellow fever booster vaccination. These TCRs come from a man younger than 35 who received the YFV17D yellow fever vaccine.

This clonotype has more than one count but fewer than ten. The chain employs TRBV3-1 and TRBJ2-7; 7 bases agree with TRBD2. There are 15 residues in the CDR3. Looked up from germline, CDR1 is LGHDT and CDR2 is YNNKEL (reference sequence). J was trimmed by 2 bases and V by 6 bases; bases with no gene match: 10. The CDR3 sequence is CASSRNKRGTYEQYF. As DNA, the CDR3 is TGTGCCAGCAGTCGAAATAAGCGGGGCACCTACGAGCAGTACTTC.

In its sample, this clonotype was seen many times. The CDR3 spells CSARVSAKGYNSPLHF. CDR3 nucleotide sequence: TGCAGTGCTAGAGTCAGCGCCAAAGGATATAATTCACCCCTCCACTTT. This chain joins TRBV20-1 and TRBJ1-6; D gene unclear. Germline values: CDR1 DFQATT, CDR2 SNEGSKA (reference sequence). Trimming removed 1 base at V and 4 bases at J, with 14 bases between. The CDR3 has 16 amino acids.

The J gene is TRBJ2-1, the V gene TRBV7-3; no reliable D call. V was shortened by 4 bases and J by 1 base, with 5 bases between the two germline ends. This CDR3 contains 13 residues. Germline V lookup: CDR1 SGHTA, CDR2 FQGTGA. CDR3 sequence reads: CASSSTSYNEQFF. The CDR3, as DNA: TGTGCCAGCAGCTCGACATCCTACAATGAGCAGTTCTTC.

In its sample, this clonotype was seen many times. The gene calls are TRBV4-1 and TRBJ2-4, with TRBD1 identical over 10 bases. Germline assignment: CDR1 MGHRA and CDR2 YSYEKL. J lost 8 bases, V lost 4 bases, and 8 bases had no gene match. The CDR3 sequence is 15 residues long. The CDR3, as DNA: TGCGCCAGCAGCCGGACAGGGGGAAGAGGGGACATTCAGTACTTC. It specifies CASSRTGGRGDIQYF.

This clonotype was seen at least ten times. The rearrangement joins TRBV6-5 to TRBJ2-7; D possibly corresponds to TRBD2 (5 bases). With 5 bases removed from V and 6 bases from J, the gap between germline ends came to 14 bases. From germline, CDR1 is MNHEY and CDR2 SVGAGI. CDR3 length: 13 amino acids. The CDR3 here is CASSPARAGEQYF. DNA for the CDR3: TGTGCCAGCAGTCCCGCGAGGGCGGGCGAGCAGTACTTC.

This clonotype has more than one count but fewer than ten. The rearrangement links TRBV5-5 to TRBJ2-7; perhaps D is TRBD1 or TRBD2 (5 bases each). Germline CDR1 SGHKS, CDR2 YYEKEE (reference sequence). The CDR3 runs 15 residues. V was cut by 4 bases and J by 2 bases, with 16 bases left in between. As DNA, the CDR3 is TGTGCCAGCAGCGTGGGGAGTGGGACCCCCTACGAGCAGTACGTC. Translated: CASSVGSGTPYEQYV.

This clonotype turned up a few times. The chain employs TRBV27 and TRBJ2-4; 7 positions agree with TRBD2. Germline-derived CDR1 and CDR2 are MNHEY and SMNVEV (reference sequence). The CDR3 consists of 16 residues. The trim removed 2 bases at V and 0 bases at J, leaving 4 bases unmatched. The DNA of the CDR3 is TGTGCCAGCAGTTTAGGGGAGGGCCTAGCCAAAAACATTCAGTACTTC. It specifies CASSLGEGLAKNIQYF.

This clonotype has just a few counts. This rearrangement joins TRBV10-2 to TRBJ1-1, with D tentatively TRBD1 (5 bases). The CDR3 consists of 14 residues. V was cut by 8 bases and J by 7 bases, with 20 bases left in between. Germline lookup yields CDR1 WSHSY and CDR2 SAAADI. CDR3 region: CASFRGATGDEAFF. As DNA, the CDR3 is TGCGCCAGCTTTCGCGGAGCCACAGGCGATGAAGCTTTCTTT.

Only a few counts were recorded for this clonotype. The chain joins TRBV2 to TRBJ1-1; unclear D gene. V was shortened by 7 bases and J by 0 bases, with 12 bases between the two germline ends. Germline V CDR1 and CDR2: SNHLY, FYNNEI. CDR3 length equals 14 residues. Here the CDR3 DNA reads TGTGCCAGCACTCCGGGTTTCATGAACACTGAAGCTTTCTTT. Translation gives CASTPGFMNTEAFF.

The rearrangement links TRBV7-6 to TRBJ2-3, with 10 bases that match TRBD2. The germline CDR1 and CDR2 sequences are SGHVS and FNYEAQ. V gave up 5 bases and J gave up 2 bases; unmatched junction bases: 7. The CDR3 runs to 16 residues. The CDR3 is CASSPSGGRPTDTQYF. CDR3 sequence (DNA): TGTGCCAGCAGCCCTAGCGGGGGACGACCCACAGATACGCAGTATTTT. Filled out from reference TRBV7-6 and TRBJ2-3, the complete variable domain reads GAGVSQSPRYKVTKRGQDVALRCDPISGHVSLYWYRQALGQGPEFLTYFNYEAQQDKSGLPNDRFSAERPEGSISTLTIQRTEQRDSAMYRCASSPSGGRPTDTQYFGPGTRLTVL.

The table lists this clonotype with many counts. The chain links TRBV11-2 to TRBJ1-5; D remains ambiguous. Trimming shortened V by 0 bases and J by 3 bases, and 3 bases separated the two germline ends. CDR3 length equals 13 residues. In germline, CDR1 is SGHAT, CDR2 FQNNGV. The CDR3 loop is CASSLDTNQPQHF. Here the CDR3 DNA reads TGTGCCAGCAGCTTAGACACCAATCAGCCCCAGCATTTT. The full variable domain, in which reference TRBV11-2 and TRBJ1-5 provide the parts outside the CDR3, is EAGVAQSPRYKIIEKRQSVAFWCNPISGHATLYWYQQILGQGPKLLIQFQNNGVVDDSQLPKDRFSAERLKGVDSTLKIQPAKLEDSAVYLCASSLDTNQPQHFGDGTRLSIL.

This clonotype has just a few counts. The rearrangement links TRBV10-3 to TRBJ2-3, with D unresolved. The CDR3 is made up of 12 amino acids. The germline CDR1 and CDR2 sequences are ENHRY and SYGVKD. The germline V and J ends were trimmed by 4 bases and 1 base, with 3 bases remaining between them. In nucleotides, the CDR3 is TGTGCCATCAGTGGAGGCACAGATACGCAGTATTTT. Protein: CAISGGTDTQYF.

This clonotype appeared a few times. The V and J genes are TRBV4-1 and TRBJ2-1; perhaps TRBD2 as D (7 bases). This CDR3 contains 17 residues. V was shortened by 3 bases and J by 3 bases, with 18 bases between the two germline ends. Germline V lookup: CDR1 MGHRA, CDR2 YSYEKL. CDR3 DNA sequence: TGCGCCAGCAGCCACGGGGGGAAGAGGGGGGACTACAATGAGCAGTTCTTC. Amino acids: CASSHGGKRGDYNEQFF.

This clonotype was counted many times. The chain is built from TRBV7-9 and TRBJ2-2; 9 bases agree with TRBD1. The V gene's germline CDR1 is SEHNR and CDR2 FQNEAQ (reference sequence). The CDR3 has 13 residues. Trimming cost V 5 bases and J 6 bases; bases outside gene matches: 1. The CDR3 sequence: CASSRTGAGELFF. The CDR3 coding sequence is TGTGCCAGCAGCAGGACAGGGGCCGGGGAGCTGTTTTTT.

The chain uses TRBV30 and TRBJ2-1; weak D call: TRBD1 (5 bases). CDR1 and CDR2 (germline): GTSNPN, SVGIG (reference sequence). The CDR3 covers 14 residues. Trimming stripped 2 bases from V and 5 bases from J, with 13 bases between. The chain's CDR3 is CAWSFGASDNEQFF. The CDR3 nucleotides are TGTGCCTGGAGTTTTGGGGCTAGTGACAATGAGCAGTTCTTC.

This clonotype was seen repeatedly, ten times or more. The chain uses TRBV12-3 or TRBV12-4 and TRBJ2-7, with D perhaps given as TRBD1 or TRBD2 (5 bases each). Trimming pared 1 base from V and 4 bases from J, leaving 14 bases between. This CDR3 is built from 15 residues. The CDR3 loop reads CASSLGQAGGYEQYF. The CDR3 DNA is TGTGCCAGCAGTTTAGGGCAGGCTGGGGGTTACGAGCAGTACTTC.

The V and J genes are TRBV6-1 and TRBJ1-2; D remains unclear. Germline V gene lookup returns CDR1 MNHNS and CDR2 SASEGT. V was shortened by 0 bases and J by 4 bases, with 12 bases between the two germline ends. The CDR3 length is 15 residues. In nucleotides, the CDR3 is TGTGCCAGCAGTGAAGCATCGGGAAAAGGCTATGGCTACACCTTC. Translated: CASSEASGKGYGYTF.

V is TRBV7-2 and J is TRBJ2-5; D is unclear. The CDR3 totals 13 residues. V lost 3 bases and J lost 4, with 9 bases in between. Germline values: CDR1 SGHTA, CDR2 FQGNSA. The CDR3 DNA sequence: TGTGCCAGCAGCTTTGGCAGGTCAGAGACCCAGTACTTC. It translates to CASSFGRSETQYF.

The chain recombines TRBV6-5 with TRBJ2-1; D may be TRBD2 (7 bases). CDR1 and CDR2 from the germline V gene are MNHEY and SVGAGI. The CDR3 has 14 amino acids. V was trimmed by 2 bases and J by 4 bases, leaving 9 bases between them. CDR3 in DNA: TGTGCCAGCAGTTACAAGGGGGGGTACAATGAGCAGTTCTTC. Protein: CASSYKGGYNEQFF.

This chain links TRBV20-1 with TRBJ1-2; D gene unclear. Per germline, CDR1 DFQATT and CDR2 SNEGSKA (reference sequence). The V and J ends lost 0 bases and 3 bases respectively, with 5 bases between them. The CDR3 has 12 residues. CDR3 in DNA: TGCAGTGCTAGAGACAGGCACTATGGCTACACCTTC. It yields the protein CSARDRHYGYTF.

In its sample, this clonotype was seen a few times. The gene calls are TRBV10-3 and TRBJ1-1; 8 bases fit TRBD1. The trim removed 3 bases at V and 10 bases at J, leaving 10 bases unmatched. This CDR3 has 14 residues. CDR1 ENHRY and CDR2 SYGVKD come from the germline V gene. CDR3 nucleotides: TGTGCCATCAGTGATAGGACAGGGACACTGACAGCTTTCTTT. This sequence encodes CAISDRTGTLTAFF.

The chain recombines TRBV20-1 with TRBJ2-7; 10 bases agree with TRBD2. Unmatched junction bases numbered 10, after V lost 4 bases and J lost 7 bases. This CDR3 spans 14 amino acids. CDR1 and CDR2 from the germline V gene are DFQATT and SNEGSKA (reference sequence). The chain's CDR3 is CSATPGAGGLEQYV. The CDR3 coding sequence is TGCAGTGCTACCCCGGGAGCGGGGGGGCTTGAGCAGTACGTC.

This clonotype was detected a few times. The chain combines TRBV19 with TRBJ2-7; D is perhaps TRBD1 (5 bases). The germline V gene has CDR1 LNHDA and CDR2 SQIVND (reference sequence). The V gene lost 3 bases and the J gene lost 3 bases, with 15 bases spanning the gap. The CDR3 runs 15 residues. The chain's CDR3 is CASSMVQAGYYEQYF. CDR3 bases: TGTGCCAGTAGTATGGTACAGGCTGGGTACTACGAGCAGTACTTC.

J is TRBJ1-6 and V is TRBV12-3 or TRBV12-4; no firm D call. V was cut by 6 bases and J by 10 bases, with 10 bases left in between. CDR3 length: 12 residues. The CDR3 DNA reads as TGTGCCAGCAGCCGACTGAACTCACCCCTCCACTTT. It translates to CASSRLNSPLHF.